This TCR beta chain was found in a study of T cell repertoires in ileal Crohn's disease. On the study more broadly: About half of patients got postoperative therapy: some 11 thiopurines, 18 anti-TNF.

Repertoires were generated with immunoSEQ multiplex PCR, while TCRdb's copy carries only in-frame clones and drops some. The data show around 7,800 clones, with approximately 72% seen just once and roughly 10% held by the top ten. The germline V and J ends were trimmed by 6 bases and 5 bases, with 16 bases remaining between them. The CDR3 has 14 residues. The germline V gene has CDR1 LNHDA and CDR2 SQIVND (reference sequence). Time point meaning: neoterminal ileum biopsy at postoperative endoscopy, about 6 months after surgery. The clonotype comes from an adult with Crohn's disease. The sample taken for sequencing was ileal tissue. The chain is built from TRBV19 and TRBJ1-1; tentatively, D is TRBD1 (6 bases). The CDR3 here is CASRTDRYRTEAFF. The CDR3 nucleotides read TGTGCCAGTAGGACAGACAGGTATCGGACTGAAGCTTTCTTT.